This note documents a single TCR beta chain sequence. Its binding antigen is unknown. No much larger clonotype is one base removed from it; base qualities were not supplied. TCRbeta CDR3 regions were amplified from genomic DNA by means of the immunoSEQ Assay, a bias-controlled multiplex PCR. The source study handled its data this way. The number of nucleated cells in each sample was estimated from the amplification of reference gene primers within the assay. Sequence reads were collapsed and filtered to measure the absolute abundance of every unique TCRbeta CDR3 rearrangement. Productive Simpson clonality was computed per sample as the square root of Simpson's diversity index over productive rearrangements. As stored in TCRdb, this immuneACCESS dataset retains in-frame rearrangements with V and J assigned. A fraction of the clones does not appear; measured against another copy, unresolved V genes explain less than half of the discrepancy, and the remainder lacks a known reason. The V and J calls and the clone size are those of that table, but D and trimming were determined from the DNA. This sample gives some 130,000 clones in total; 75% to 90% of them show up just once. 4.3% of the sample is in the top ten clones.

This specimen comes from a study of blood T cell repertoires in COVID-19 (dated by TCRdb to the early 2020s). Some background on the complete study: Samples from collaborators originated in the United States, Italy and Spain and spanned both the acute and convalescent phases of COVID-19. Where available, HLA class I and class II types were obtained from metadata supplied by the sample provider rather than from assay-based typing. A freely available public database, intended as a resource for researchers studying the immune response to SARS-CoV-2, is where the repertoires were released. Sample metadata almost always included a de-identified subject ID, COVID-19 status, age in years and sex. The dataset comprised deeply sampled blood TCRbeta repertoires from subjects exposed to, actively infected with, or recovered from COVID-19. The material from the prospective study consisted of cDNA or gDNA derived from T cells, B-cell-depleted T cells, or PBMCs. The samples were drawn from the first 160 participants of the ongoing ImmuneRACE study and from some 1,300 subjects provided by 6 global collaborators.

Results the study describes overall, beyond this receptor: Clinical and demographic metadata were provided uncurated, with the amount varying by source and participant.

CDR1 and CDR2 are drawn from the germline V gene: SGHTA, FQGTGA. The CDR3 runs 13 amino acids, cysteine and phenylalanine included. The entry retains the CDR3 DNA only, 39 bases that are in frame from base 1. V drops 5 bases and J drops 5 bases, leaving 12 bases in between. One collaborating source in Seattle enrolled patients while the patients were actively infected and followed the patients over time throughout the course of disease. The collaborating institutions used their own protocols to collect whole blood in K2EDTA tubes. Collaborator samples were shipped for TCRbeta analysis as frozen whole blood, isolated PBMCs, or DNA extracted from either sample type.

Recombination linked TRBV7-3 to TRBJ1-1; matching of 6 bases hints at TRBD1 as the D gene. The source material was peripheral blood. This receptor was obtained from a man aged 60-69 years with COVID-19, enrolled during active disease. The DNA sequence is TGTGCCAGCAGCCGTTGGACAGCTACTGAAGCTTTCTTT. It encodes CASSRWTATEAFF.